These T cell receptor beta chains were read from a single sample in a study of breast tumors, draining lymph nodes, adjacent tissues. MiXCR, applied by TCRdb to the multiplex PCR reads, yields one record per CDR3 protein. Counted here are around 150,000 distinct CDR3 sequences, about 33% occurring once; the ten biggest clones make up around 2.3%. Sequencing was performed on axillary lymph node tissue. The receptors derive from a female donor with breast cancer. Some clones in this sample may be carry-over from other donors' samples. The CDR3 runs from the conserved cysteine through the conserved F or W. Each record gives: CDR3 DNA, CDR3 protein, J gene, V gene, clone size, D gene. D genes are given only for firm matches. Clone sizes are given selectively: once, few, many, or a class where the clone is expanded.

CDR3nt: TGTGCCAGCTGGGATAGCGGGGGGCTCAACACCGGGGAGCTGTTTTTT
CDR3aa: CASWDSGGLNTGELFF
j_gene: TRBJ2-2
v_gene: TRBV7-9
abundance: many
d_gene: TRBD2

CDR3nt: TGTGCCAGCAGTCACTCTGCAATGCGTCAGCCCCAGCATTTT
CDR3aa: CASSHSAMRQPQHF
j_gene: TRBJ1-5
v_gene: TRBV6-2/TRBV6-3
abundance: few
d_gene: NA

CDR3nt: TGCGCCAGCAGCTTGGGCAGGGAAGGTGAAAAACTGTTTTTT
CDR3aa: CASSLGREGEKLFF
j_gene: TRBJ1-4
v_gene: TRBV5-1
abundance: many
d_gene: NA

CDR3nt: TGTGCCAGCAGCATTCCTCGGGAAAAACTGTTTTTT
CDR3aa: CASSIPREKLFF
j_gene: TRBJ1-4
v_gene: TRBV11-2
abundance: many
d_gene: NA

CDR3nt: TGTGCCAGCAAGTGGGAGGCAGGGGCCGACGAGCAGTACTTC
CDR3aa: CASKWEAGADEQYF
j_gene: TRBJ2-7
v_gene: TRBV6-1
abundance: medium-sized
d_gene: NA

CDR3nt: TGTGCCAGCAGCTTAAAGCACCGGGGCGTAGAGACCCAGTACTTC
CDR3aa: CASSLKHRGVETQYF
j_gene: TRBJ2-5
v_gene: TRBV7-6
abundance: NA
d_gene: NA

CDR3nt: TGTGCCAGCAGCACCTACGGTTCTGGGGCCAACGTCCTGACTTTC
CDR3aa: CASSTYGSGANVLTF
j_gene: TRBJ2-6
v_gene: TRBV6-2/TRBV6-3
abundance: many
d_gene: NA

CDR3nt: TGCGCCAGCAGAGAGAGCTCCTATAATTCACCCCTCCACTTT
CDR3aa: CASRESSYNSPLHF
j_gene: TRBJ1-6
v_gene: TRBV4-3
abundance: many
d_gene: NA

CDR3nt: TGTGCCAGCACCAAAACAGGGGTAGCTAATGAAAAACTGTTTTTT
CDR3aa: CASTKTGVANEKLFF
j_gene: TRBJ1-4
v_gene: TRBV12-3/TRBV12-4
abundance: NA
d_gene: TRBD1

CDR3nt: TGTGCCAGCAGACCTTTGGGGGGGCGCACAGATACGCAGTATTTT
CDR3aa: CASRPLGGRTDTQYF
j_gene: TRBJ2-3
v_gene: TRBV2
abundance: many
d_gene: NA

CDR3nt: TGTGCCAGCAGTTTAGCGGGACTAGCGGGGGGGCAAGAGACCCAGTACTTC
CDR3aa: CASSLAGLAGGQETQYF
j_gene: TRBJ2-5
v_gene: TRBV12-3/TRBV12-4
abundance: NA
d_gene: TRBD2

CDR3nt: TGTGCCAGCAGTTCTAGCGGGGGGTCCTACAATGAGCAGTTCTTC
CDR3aa: CASSSSGGSYNEQFF
j_gene: TRBJ2-1
v_gene: TRBV7-2
abundance: many
d_gene: TRBD2

CDR3nt: TGCGCCAGCAGCCCGGACAGGGAAACAGGAAACACCATATATTTT
CDR3aa: CASSPDRETGNTIYF
j_gene: TRBJ1-3
v_gene: TRBV5-1
abundance: many
d_gene: TRBD1

CDR3nt: TGTGCCAGCAGTCCTATAGGGCTCTACAATGAGCAGTTCTTC
CDR3aa: CASSPIGLYNEQFF
j_gene: TRBJ2-1
v_gene: TRBV7-2
abundance: many
d_gene: NA

CDR3nt: TGTGCCAGCAGCCCCCAGACTAGGCCCAACACCGGGGAGCTGTTTTTT
CDR3aa: CASSPQTRPNTGELFF
j_gene: TRBJ2-2
v_gene: TRBV11-2
abundance: NA
d_gene: NA

CDR3nt: TGTGCCAGCAGGGCCGGGACAGGCGGCAATTCACCCCTCCACTTT
CDR3aa: CASRAGTGGNSPLHF
j_gene: TRBJ1-6
v_gene: TRBV27
abundance: many
d_gene: TRBD1

CDR3nt: TGTGCCAGTCGTGGGGGCCATGAGCAGCCCCAGCATTTT
CDR3aa: CASRGGHEQPQHF
j_gene: TRBJ1-5
v_gene: TRBV19
abundance: NA
d_gene: NA

CDR3nt: TGTGCCAGCAGCTTAAATGCAGATACGCAGTATTTT
CDR3aa: CASSLNADTQYF
j_gene: TRBJ2-3
v_gene: TRBV11-1
abundance: many
d_gene: NA